The clone carrying this TCR beta chain turned up a few times. Its matching antigen is unknown. A library of TCRbeta sequences, prepared with unique molecular identifiers, was generated. A single record per CDR3 protein comes from TCRdb applying MiXCR to the PCR reads. The repertoire includes 500,000 to 650,000 distinct CDR3 sequences, roughly an eighth of them detected once, and about 15% sits in the top ten. This sample was included in a study of T-cell reconstitution after alpha-beta-depleted transplantation in children. Points from the study as a whole: Hyperexpanded clones declined; after one year, newly produced T cells mostly supplied diversity. Day-60 TCRbeta diversity that was high in some patients was derived from surviving recipient T cells and thymic progenitors. Reported findings indicate that, about two months after transplant, alpha-beta T cells came from several hundred expanded clones, which were derived from non-depleted graft cells.

The CDR3 is 15 amino acids. Trimming stripped 3 bases from V and 6 bases from J, with 15 bases between. Germline loops: CDR1 MNHEY, CDR2 SMNVEV (reference sequence). This chain uses TRBV27 with TRBJ1-5; D call uncertain. The sequence came from a female patient between 2 and 15 years old who had a stem cell transplant for aplastic anemia, so the T cells may come from the graft donor. The source was PBMCs, mostly from graft donor cells, collected 180 days after TCRalphabeta/CD19-depleted stem cell transplant. CDR3 region: CASSFVAARGQPQHF. The CDR3 DNA is TGTGCCAGCAGTTTTGTCGCGGCCCGGGGTCAGCCCCAGCATTTT.